A selection of T cell receptor beta chains follows, all from one sample in a study of cytomegalovirus exposure and HLA in healthy donors. This table comes from immunoSEQ multiplex PCR, and its TCRdb copy is limited to in-frame clones, with some not included. The table has some 160,000 clones, 60% to 85% seen once. The specimen sequenced was PBMCs. The receptors shown here come from a middle-aged woman in good health and CMV-seropositive. CDR3s include the opening cysteine and the closing phenylalanine or tryptophan. The D gene is left open where the match is weak. Clone size appears in some rows only: once, few, many, or a class for an expanded clone.

J | D | V | size | DNA | CDR3
TRBJ1-4 | TRBD1 | TRBV25-1 | NA | TGTGCCAGCAGTGTCGGGACAGGTGAAACTAATGAAAAACTGTTTTTT | CASSVGTGETNEKLFF
TRBJ2-4 | NA | TRBV5-1 | few | TGCGCCAGCAGACTGGAGCCCTCCCAAAACATTCAGTACTTC | CASRLEPSQNIQYF
TRBJ1-2 | TRBD1 | TRBV30 | NA | TGTGCCTGGTCCCGGGACAGAAGGCCCCCTGGCTACACCTTC | CAWSRDRRPPGYTF
TRBJ1-4 | NA | TRBV4-1 | NA | TGCGCCAGCAGCCAAGAGGAGGTTACTCGGGAAAAACTGTTTTTT | CASSQEEVTREKLFF
TRBJ2-6 | TRBD1 | TRBV13 | NA | TGTGCCAGCAGCTTTAGACAGGGCATCCCTGGGGCCAACGTCCTGACTTTC | CASSFRQGIPGANVLTF
TRBJ1-1 | NA | TRBV9 | NA | TGTGCCAGCAGCGGGCAGGGTCTTACTGAAGCTTTCTTT | CASSGQGLTEAFF
TRBJ1-2 | TRBD1 | TRBV19 | once | TGTGCCAGTAGTATTACGGGGACAGGGCTGGGTGGCTACACCTTC | CASSITGTGLGGYTF
TRBJ2-1 | TRBD2 | TRBV4-3 | once | TGCGCCAGCAGCCACCGGGGGGGCCGGATGAATGAGCAGTTCTTC | CASSHRGGRMNEQFF
TRBJ1-3 | TRBD1 | TRBV5-1 | NA | TGCGCCAGCAGCTTGGGGACAGGGGCTTCGAATGGAAACACCATATATTTT | CASSLGTGASNGNTIYF
TRBJ2-7 | TRBD2 | TRBV7-9 | NA | TGTGCCAGCAGCTCGAACCCGGGGGGAACCTACGAGCAGTACTTC | CASSSNPGGTYEQYF
TRBJ2-5 | NA | TRBV12-5 | NA | TGTGCTAGTGGATCCGCGGTAGAAGAGACCCAGTACTTC | CASGSAVEETQYF
TRBJ2-1 | NA | TRBV7-2 | NA | TGTGCCAGCAGCTCATCCCGTCGGGAGCAGTTCTTC | CASSSSRREQFF
TRBJ1-2 | NA | TRBV7-2 | NA | TGTGCCAGCAGCCCAACGGGCTATGGCTACACCTTC | CASSPTGYGYTF
TRBJ1-1 | NA | TRBV19 | NA | TGTGCCAGTAGTATCCACCTTGATATGACAGCAATGAACACTGAAGCTTTCTTT | CASSIHLDMTAMNTEAFF
TRBJ2-3 | TRBD2 | TRBV30 | NA | TGTGCCTGGACTAGCGGGGGGGCCTGGACAGATACGCAGTATTTT | CAWTSGGAWTDTQYF
TRBJ2-7 | NA | TRBV5-6 | NA | TGTGCCAGCAGCGTACAGGCCTACGAGCAGTACTTC | CASSVQAYEQYF
TRBJ1-2 | TRBD1 | TRBV7-2 | NA | TGTGCCAGCAGCCTGGGACAGGGAAACTATGGCTACACCTTC | CASSLGQGNYGYTF
TRBJ2-3 | NA | TRBV4-1 | NA | TGCGCCAGCAGCCAAGGAGTATTTCCAGATACGCAGTATTTT | CASSQGVFPDTQYF
TRBJ2-6 | TRBD1 | TRBV27 | NA | TGTGCCAGCAGTTCGACAGGGGGCTCTGGGGCCAACGTCCTGACTTTC | CASSSTGGSGANVLTF
TRBJ2-5 | NA | TRBV7-2 | NA | TGTGCCAGCAGTTCAGGGGGTGGAGCGGGTGCTCAAGAGACCCAGTACTTC | CASSSGGGAGAQETQYF
TRBJ1-2 | TRBD1 | TRBV15 | NA | TGTGCCACCAGCAGGGGGACAGCCTATGGCTACACCTTC | CATSRGTAYGYTF
TRBJ1-2 | NA | TRBV7-2 | NA | TGTGCCAGCAGCTTAGGAGGTAACTCGAACTATGGCTACACCTTC | CASSLGGNSNYGYTF
TRBJ1-3 | TRBD1 | TRBV28 | NA | TGTGCCAGCAAGCAACAGGGGTCTGGAAACACCATATATTTT | CASKQQGSGNTIYF
TRBJ2-7 | TRBD2 | TRBV2 | NA | TGTGCCAGCAGTCTCATGACTAGCGAATTCTACGAGCAGTACTTC | CASSLMTSEFYEQYF
TRBJ1-1 | NA | TRBV7-8 | NA | TGTGCCAGCAGCCGCCGGGGACAGAACACTGAAGCTTTCTTT | CASSRRGQNTEAFF
TRBJ1-5 | TRBD1 | TRBV28 | NA | TGTGCCAGCAGTTTGGGGACAGGCCATCAGCCCCAGCATTTT | CASSLGTGHQPQHF
TRBJ1-6 | NA | TRBV4-1 | NA | TGTGCCAGCAGCCAAGATGGAGGATCACCCCTCCACTTT | CASSQDGGSPLHF
TRBJ1-2 | NA | TRBV4-2 | NA | TGTGCCAGCAGCCAAGAGGCATGGGCGGGGGACCTCTATGGCTACACCTTC | CASSQEAWAGDLYGYTF
TRBJ1-1 | NA | TRBV5-6 | NA | TGTGCCAGCAGCTTGAGTGACACCAGGGTCCTGATCACTGAAGCTTTCTTT | CASSLSDTRVLITEAFF
TRBJ2-3 | NA | TRBV4-3 | NA | TGCGCCAGCAGCCCTAGGGAGTTTCCAGATACGCAGTATTTT | CASSPREFPDTQYF
TRBJ1-6 | TRBD1 | TRBV7-2 | NA | TGTGCCAGCAGAGCTACAGGGGGGACCCGCAGTTCACCCCTCCACTTT | CASRATGGTRSSPLHF
TRBJ1-1 | TRBD1 | TRBV30 | few | TGTGCCTGGAGTGTCCCTTGGACAGGGTGGGGCACTGAAGCTTTCTTT | CAWSVPWTGWGTEAFF
TRBJ2-5 | TRBD2 | TRBV7-2 | NA | TGTGCCAGCAGCTCCGCACTAGCGGGGGGACAAGAGACCCAGTACTTC | CASSSALAGGQETQYF
TRBJ1-2 | NA | TRBV2 | NA | TGTGCCAGCAGTGATACCCAGCTCGCGAGGTCCTTC | CASSDTQLARSF
TRBJ2-3 | NA | TRBV6-1 | few | TGTGCCAGCAGTCCGGGACCGGGGGACACAGATACGCAGTATTTT | CASSPGPGDTDTQYF
TRBJ2-1 | NA | TRBV5-6 | NA | TGTGCCAGCCGCCAACGGGGGAGCTCCTACAATGAGCAGTTCTTC | CASRQRGSSYNEQFF
TRBJ1-5 | TRBD1 | TRBV19 | NA | TGTGCCAGTACTTGGACAGGGGATTTGCCTCAGCCCCAGCATTTT | CASTWTGDLPQPQHF
TRBJ1-1 | NA | TRBV27 | NA | TGTGCCAGCAGTTTATTTTACGGGGGGAACACTGAAGCTTTCTTT | CASSLFYGGNTEAFF
TRBJ1-2 | NA | TRBV20-1 | NA | TGCAGTGCGAGCACTAACTATGGCTACACCTTC | CSASTNYGYTF
TRBJ1-6 | NA | TRBV6-4 | once | TGTGCCAGCAGCATGACATCGGCTAACTCACCCCTCCACTTT | CASSMTSANSPLHF
TRBJ2-6 | NA | TRBV30 | once | TGTGCCTGGAATTTAAGGGCTGGGGCCAACGGCCTGACTTTC | CAWNLRAGANGLTF
TRBJ2-1 | NA | TRBV19 | few | TGTGCCACATCGACAAACAATAAAAACAATGAGCAGTTCTTC | CATSTNNKNNEQFF
TRBJ1-2 | TRBD1 | TRBV16 | few | TGTGCCAGCAGCCCCGGACAGGTCTATGGCTACACCTTC | CASSPGQVYGYTF
TRBJ1-5 | TRBD1 | TRBV4-1 | NA | TGCGCCAGCAGCCCGGACAGGGACAGTTATAGCAATCAGCCCCAGCATTTT | CASSPDRDSYSNQPQHF
TRBJ1-2 | NA | TRBV19 | NA | TGTGCCAGTAGTACTATAGGGGGAGACCATACCCTCGGTGGCTACACCTTC | CASSTIGGDHTLGGYTF
TRBJ1-5 | NA | TRBV19 | few | TGTGCCAGTAGCCCGGGGGTTATAAGCAATCAGCCCCAGCATTTT | CASSPGVISNQPQHF
TRBJ2-5 | NA | TRBV7-2 | NA | TGTGCCAGCAGCTCGGGGAGGACAACCCAAGAGACCCAGTACTTC | CASSSGRTTQETQYF